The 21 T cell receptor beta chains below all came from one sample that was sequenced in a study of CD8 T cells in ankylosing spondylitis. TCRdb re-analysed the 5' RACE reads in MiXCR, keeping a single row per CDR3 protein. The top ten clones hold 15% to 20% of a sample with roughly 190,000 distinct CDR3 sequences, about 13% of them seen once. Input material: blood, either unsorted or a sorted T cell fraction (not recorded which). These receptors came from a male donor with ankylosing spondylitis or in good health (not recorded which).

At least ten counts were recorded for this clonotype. The CDR3 sequence: CASSGQGAEAFF. Written as DNA, the CDR3 is TGTGCCAGCAGCGGACAGGGGGCTGAAGCTTTCTTT. The V call is TRBV9, the J call TRBJ1-1; 9 positions match TRBD1. In germline, CDR1 is SGDLS, CDR2 YYNGEE. This CDR3 comprises 12 residues. Losses at the gene ends were 3 bases for V and 6 bases for J; bases not matched to a gene: 0.

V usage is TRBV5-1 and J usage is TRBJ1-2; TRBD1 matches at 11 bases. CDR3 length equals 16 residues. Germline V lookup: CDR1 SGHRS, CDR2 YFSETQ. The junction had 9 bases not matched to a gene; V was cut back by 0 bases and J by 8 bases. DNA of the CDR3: TGCGCCAGCAGCTTGGCCCCCGGGACAGGGGGTGAGGGCTACACCTTC. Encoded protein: CASSLAPGTGGEGYTF.

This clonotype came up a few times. CDR3 amino acids: CAWNTGNTEAFF. CDR3 in DNA: TGTGCCTGGAACACGGGGAACACTGAAGCTTTCTTT. The gene calls are TRBV30 and TRBJ1-1, with unresolved D. The CDR3 loop spans 12 amino acids. With 4 bases removed from V and 1 base from J, the gap between germline ends came to 7 bases. Germline V gene sequence: CDR1 GTSNPN, CDR2 SVGIG (reference sequence).

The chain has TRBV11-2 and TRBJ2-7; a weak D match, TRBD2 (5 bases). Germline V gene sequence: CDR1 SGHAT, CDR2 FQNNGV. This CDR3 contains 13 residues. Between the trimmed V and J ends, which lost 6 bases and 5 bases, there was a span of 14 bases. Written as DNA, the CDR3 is TGTGCCAGCAGTCGAACTAGTTCCCACGAGCAGTACTTC. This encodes CASSRTSSHEQYF.

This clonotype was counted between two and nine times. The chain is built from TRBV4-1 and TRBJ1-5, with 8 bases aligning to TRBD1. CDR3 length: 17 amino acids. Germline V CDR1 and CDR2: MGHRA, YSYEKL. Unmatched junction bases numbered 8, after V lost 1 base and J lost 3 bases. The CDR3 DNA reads TGCGCCAGCAGCCAAGTGGGCGGGACAGGTCTCAATCAGCCCCAGCATTTT. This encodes CASSQVGGTGLNQPQHF.

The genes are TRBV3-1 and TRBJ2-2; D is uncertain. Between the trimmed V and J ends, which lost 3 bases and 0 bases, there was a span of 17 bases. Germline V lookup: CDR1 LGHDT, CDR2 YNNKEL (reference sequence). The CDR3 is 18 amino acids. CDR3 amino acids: CASSHHLSTVTNTGELFF. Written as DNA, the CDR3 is TGTGCCAGCAGCCACCACCTTTCGACCGTCACGAACACCGGGGAGCTGTTTTTT.

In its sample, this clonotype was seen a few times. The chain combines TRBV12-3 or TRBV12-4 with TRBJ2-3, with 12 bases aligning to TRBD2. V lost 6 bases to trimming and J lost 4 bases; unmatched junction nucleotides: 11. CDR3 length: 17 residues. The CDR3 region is CASSKLPSGRAADTQYF. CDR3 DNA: TGTGCCAGCAGCAAGCTCCCTAGCGGGAGGGCCGCAGATACGCAGTATTTT.

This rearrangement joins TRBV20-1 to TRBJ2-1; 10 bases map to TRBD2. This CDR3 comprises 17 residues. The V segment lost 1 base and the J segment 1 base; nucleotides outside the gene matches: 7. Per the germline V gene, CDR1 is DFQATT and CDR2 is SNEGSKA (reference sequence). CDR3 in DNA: TGCAGTGCTAGAGGACTAGCGGGCCGCCCATCCTACAATGAGCAGTTCTTC. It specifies CSARGLAGRPSYNEQFF.

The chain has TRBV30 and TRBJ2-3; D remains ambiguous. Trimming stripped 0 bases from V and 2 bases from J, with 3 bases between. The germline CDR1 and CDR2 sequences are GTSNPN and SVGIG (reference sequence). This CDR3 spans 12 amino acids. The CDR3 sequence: CAWSVPTDTQYF. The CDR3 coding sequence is TGTGCCTGGAGTGTACCCACAGATACGCAGTATTTT.

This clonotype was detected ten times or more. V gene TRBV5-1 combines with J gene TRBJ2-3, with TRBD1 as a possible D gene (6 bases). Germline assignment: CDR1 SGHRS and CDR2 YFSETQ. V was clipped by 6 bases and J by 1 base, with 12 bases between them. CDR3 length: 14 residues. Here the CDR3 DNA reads TGCGCCAGCAATTGGGCAGGGGGCACAGATACGCAGTATTTT. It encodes CASNWAGGTDTQYF.

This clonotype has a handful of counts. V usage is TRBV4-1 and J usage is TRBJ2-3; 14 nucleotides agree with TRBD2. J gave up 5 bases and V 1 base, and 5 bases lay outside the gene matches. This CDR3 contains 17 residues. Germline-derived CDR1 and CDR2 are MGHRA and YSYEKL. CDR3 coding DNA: TGCGCCAGCAGCCAAGTAGGACTAGCGGGGGGCCTAGATACGCAGTATTTT. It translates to CASSQVGLAGGLDTQYF.

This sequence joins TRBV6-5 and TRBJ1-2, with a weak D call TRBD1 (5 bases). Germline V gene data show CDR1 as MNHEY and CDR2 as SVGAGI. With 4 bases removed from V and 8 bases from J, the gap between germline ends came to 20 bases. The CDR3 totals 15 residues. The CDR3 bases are TGTGCCAGCAGTTCTACCCTTACCGGGAGGGACGGCTACACCTTC. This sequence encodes CASSSTLTGRDGYTF.

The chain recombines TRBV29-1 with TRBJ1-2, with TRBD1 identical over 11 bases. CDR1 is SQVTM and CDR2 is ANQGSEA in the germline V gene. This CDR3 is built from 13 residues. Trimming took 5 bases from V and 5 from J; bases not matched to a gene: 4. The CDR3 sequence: CSVRTGGGYGYTF. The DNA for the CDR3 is TGCAGCGTTCGGACAGGGGGCGGTTATGGCTACACCTTC.

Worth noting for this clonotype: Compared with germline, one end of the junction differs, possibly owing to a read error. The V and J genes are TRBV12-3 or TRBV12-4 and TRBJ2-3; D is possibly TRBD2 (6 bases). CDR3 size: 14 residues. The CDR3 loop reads CTSSLWGDTDTQYF. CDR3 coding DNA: TGTACCAGCAGTTTATGGGGGGACACAGATACGCAGTATTTT.

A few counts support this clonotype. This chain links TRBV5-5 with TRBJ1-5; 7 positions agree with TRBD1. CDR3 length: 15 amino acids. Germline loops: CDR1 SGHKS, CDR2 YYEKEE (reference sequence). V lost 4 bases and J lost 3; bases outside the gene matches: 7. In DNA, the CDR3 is TGTGCCAGCAGCCGAACGACAGGGATCAATCAGCCCCAGCATTTT. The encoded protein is CASSRTTGINQPQHF.

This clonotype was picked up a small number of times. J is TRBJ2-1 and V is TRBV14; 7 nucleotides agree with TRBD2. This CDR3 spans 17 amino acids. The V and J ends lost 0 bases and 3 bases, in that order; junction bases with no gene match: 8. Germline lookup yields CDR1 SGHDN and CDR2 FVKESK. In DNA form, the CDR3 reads TGTGCCAGCAGCCAAGAATGGGGGAGCGGGGTCTACAATGAGCAGTTCTTC. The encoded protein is CASSQEWGSGVYNEQFF.

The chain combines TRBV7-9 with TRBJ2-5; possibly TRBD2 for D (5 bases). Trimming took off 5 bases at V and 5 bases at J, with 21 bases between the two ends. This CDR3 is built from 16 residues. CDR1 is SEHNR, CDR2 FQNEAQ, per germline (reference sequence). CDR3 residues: CASSHGNAVGIETQYF. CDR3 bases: TGTGCCAGCAGCCACGGAAACGCTGTCGGGATCGAGACCCAGTACTTC.

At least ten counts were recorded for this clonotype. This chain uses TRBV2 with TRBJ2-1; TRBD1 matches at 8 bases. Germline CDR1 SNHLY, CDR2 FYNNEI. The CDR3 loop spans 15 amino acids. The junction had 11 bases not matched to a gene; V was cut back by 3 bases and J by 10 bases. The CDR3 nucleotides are TGTGCCAGCAGTGACGGACAGGGTGCCCTGTGGGAGCAGTTCTTC. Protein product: CASSDGQGALWEQFF.

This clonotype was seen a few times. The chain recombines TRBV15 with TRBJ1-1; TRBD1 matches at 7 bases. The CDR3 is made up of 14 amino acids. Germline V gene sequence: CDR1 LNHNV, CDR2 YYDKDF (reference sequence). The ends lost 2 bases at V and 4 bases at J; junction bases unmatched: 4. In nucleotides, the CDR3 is TGTGCCACCAGCAGAACAGGGGTGGGCACTGAAGCTTTCTTT. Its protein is CATSRTGVGTEAFF.

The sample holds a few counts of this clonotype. This chain's CDR3 is CASGEGYGELFF. CDR3 bases: TGCGCCAGCGGAGAGGGTTACGGGGAGCTGTTTTTT. The gene calls are TRBV5-1 and TRBJ2-2; TRBD2 is a possible D gene (5 bases). Per germline, CDR1 SGHRS and CDR2 YFSETQ. This CDR3 spans 12 amino acids. The V end was cut by 7 bases, the J end by 7 bases, with 11 bases between. The whole variable domain, filled in from reference TRBV5-1 and TRBJ2-2, reads KAGVTQTPRYLIKTRGQQVTLSCSPISGHRSVSWYQQTPGQGLQFLFEYFSETQRNKGNFPGRFSGRQFSNSRSEMNVSTLELGDSALYLCASGEGYGELFFGEGSRLTVL.

The CDR3 DNA reads TGTGCCAGCAGCCTTCGCAATGGGCAGGCGGTCTATGGCTACACCTTC. It is translated as CASSLRNGQAVYGYTF. This chain uses TRBV3-1 with TRBJ1-2; no clear D gene. This CDR3 has 16 residues. V was trimmed by 4 bases and J by 4 bases, leaving 19 bases between them. Germline-derived CDR1 and CDR2 are LGHDT and YNNKEL (reference sequence).